These T cell receptor beta chains were read from a single sample in a study of CD8 T cells in Susac syndrome. TCRdb used MiXCR to reprocess the immunoSEQ multiplex PCR reads, holding one entry per CDR3 protein. The data contain some 120,000 distinct CDR3 sequences, over 90% of them seen just once; the ten biggest clones take up more than 0.09%. Sequencing input: CD4+ T cells from PBMCs. The receptors here all came from a human donor in good health. The conserved cysteine and the conserved F or W are not part of the CDR3 here. The order of the fields is J gene, V gene, CDR3 protein.

TRBJ2-1,TRBV7-2,ASSLVGTGYNEQF
TRBJ1-4,TRBV5-6,ASSLTGAREKLF
TRBJ2-1,TRBV12-3/TRBV12-4,ASMLSGVSNEQF
TRBJ2-5,TRBV6-1,ASSWQADGETQY
TRBJ2-1,TRBV28,ASFPRASRRNEQF
TRBJ1-2,TRBV3-1,ASSQGGASGYT
TRBJ1-2,TRBV12-3/TRBV12-4,ASSPDVLSGYT
TRBJ2-2,TRBV10-3,AINRQDGTGELF
TRBJ2-5,TRBV6-2/TRBV6-3,ASRTSGSRETQY
TRBJ1-2,TRBV2,ASRGDSGSGYT
TRBJ2-6,TRBV11-1,ASSSDRVGANVLT
TRBJ2-6,TRBV5-1,ASSLSGTGRTGANVLT
TRBJ2-7,TRBV25-1,ASSEAGRYEQY
TRBJ2-7,TRBV7-8,ASSLWEGTPYEQY
TRBJ2-5,TRBV29-1,SVGGRETQY
TRBJ2-4,TRBV5-6,ASTKPGQGGLPKNIQY
TRBJ1-1,TRBV10-3,AIRDAGNTEAF
TRBJ2-7,TRBV3-1,ASTPRARLRRGEQY
TRBJ2-5,TRBV5-1,ASSPGTGPQETQY
TRBJ2-1,TRBV3-1,ASSRTGTSQF
TRBJ2-5,TRBV6-5,ASSYSNRGRGETQY
TRBJ2-1,TRBV29-1,SVTPSGSSYNEQF
TRBJ2-7,TRBV2,ASSPTSGRALY